This T cell receptor (beta chain) was captured in a study of blood T cell repertoires in COVID-19. About the research overall: Whether acute or convalescent, the COVID-19 samples came from the United States, Italy and Spain. The analysed material was cDNA or gDNA that came from T cells, B-cell-depleted T cells, or PBMCs.

This clone was recorded once. Original analysis: Counts of nucleated cells, estimated from reference gene primer amplification, were obtained. Here immunoSEQ multiplex PCR was the method, and the copy in TCRdb shows in-frame clones only, minus some. V, J and clone size are taken as reported in that table, and D and trimming were inferred from the DNA itself. Of 65,000 to 85,000 clones listed, 87% were seen once; the top ten hold approximately 11%. V lost 5 bases to trimming and J lost 8 bases; unmatched junction nucleotides: 14. Germline V lookup: CDR1 MNHEY, CDR2 SMNVEV (reference sequence). This CDR3 spans 17 amino acids.

Sequencing was carried out using peripheral blood. The V and J genes are TRBV27 and TRBJ2-1, with TRBD2 identical over 11 bases. This receptor was obtained from a woman under 30 with acute or convalescent COVID-19. The CDR3 bases are TGTGCCAGCAGTCAAAATTTAGCGGGAGGGTTTGTTGATGAGCAGTTCTTC. Translation gives CASSQNLAGGFVDEQFF.